The 18 T cell receptor beta chains in this list originate from one sample, sequenced in a study of vaccination and CD4 T cells after COVID-19. Their specific antigens are unknown. With the Oncomine TCR Beta short-read assay, DNA from cultured CD4+ T cells was sequenced. Each CDR3 protein is one row after TCRdb ran MiXCR on the PCR reads. The sample consists of about 2,600 distinct CDR3 sequences, less than 40% of them appearing once. This sample's treatment: roughly 11-day PBMC culture with coronavirus spike peptide pools or control peptides (ViraFEST assay). The sample consisted of CD4+ T cells from blood, cultured in vitro. These receptors all stem from a human donor who had recovered from COVID-19.

The gene calls are TRBV5-6 and TRBJ2-2; D is ambiguous. V was trimmed by 4 bases and J by 8 bases, leaving 9 bases between them. Looked up from germline, CDR1 is SGHDT and CDR2 is YYEEEE. The CDR3 covers 12 residues. The CDR3 DNA sequence: TGTGCCAGCAGCGTTGGGCCGGGGGAGCTGTTTTTT. It specifies CASSVGPGELFF.

For this clonotype: The CDR3 carries no conserved terminal phenylalanine or tryptophan, so it likely arises from a read error. This chain uses TRBV2 with TRBJ1-2, with TRBD1 matching 8 bases. J was trimmed by 7 bases and V by 6 bases; bases with no gene match: 1. This CDR3 is 11 amino acids long. CDR1 is SNHLY, CDR2 FYNNEI, per germline. The CDR3 spells CASSDRGGYTL. The CDR3 nucleotides are TGTGCCAGCAGCGACAGGGGTGGCTACACCCTC.

The sample holds a few counts of this clonotype. The chain uses TRBV5-5 and TRBJ1-6; D might be TRBD1 (6 bases). V shed 0 bases and J shed 14 bases, with 15 bases lying between them. CDR3 length equals 14 residues. Germline CDR1 reads SGHKS; CDR2 reads YYEKEE (reference sequence). The CDR3 reads CASSLEQGLATLHF. In nucleotides, the CDR3 is TGTGCCAGCAGCTTGGAACAGGGTCTTGCGACCCTCCACTTT.

The CDR3 DNA reads as TGTGCCATCAGTGAGAAACAGGCGAGGACCGGGGAGCTGTTTTTT. Translating it yields CAISEKQARTGELFF. J is TRBJ2-2 and V is TRBV10-3, with D possibly TRBD1 on 5 matching bases. V lost 2 bases, J lost 5 bases, and 12 bases lay in between. The CDR3 has 15 residues. CDR1 and CDR2 from the germline V gene are ENHRY and SYGVKD.

This chain connects TRBV6-1 to TRBJ1-2, with D perhaps matching TRBD1 (5 bases). The CDR3 is 14 amino acids. Between the trimmed V and J ends, which lost 2 bases and 6 bases, there was a span of 13 bases. Germline assignment: CDR1 MNHNS and CDR2 SASEGT. The CDR3 is CASSETRRGDGYTF. CDR3 in DNA: TGTGCCAGCAGTGAAACCCGGCGAGGGGATGGCTACACCTTC.

There are a few counts of this clonotype. The chain employs TRBV6-1 and TRBJ1-5, with a weak D call TRBD1 (5 bases). This CDR3 comprises 11 residues. V lost 6 bases to trimming and J lost 11 bases, with 11 bases between them. Per the germline V gene, CDR1 is MNHNS and CDR2 is SASEGT. The CDR3 DNA follows: TGTGCCAGCAGGCAGGGAGGCGCCCAGCATTTT. Amino acids: CASRQGGAQHF.

The chain joins TRBV11-3 to TRBJ2-3; the D gene could be TRBD1 or TRBD2 (5 bases each). This CDR3 has 15 residues. Germline V gives CDR1 SGHNT, CDR2 YENEEA. V lost 3 bases and J lost 1, with 11 bases in between. This CDR3 is CASSLGQGRTDTQYF. The CDR3 DNA follows: TGTGCCAGCAGCTTGGGGCAGGGACGCACAGATACGCAGTATTTT.

This clonotype came up a few times. The CDR3 sequence: CATGGTANTGELFF. The CDR3 DNA sequence: TGTGCCACGGGGGGGACGGCGAACACCGGGGAGCTGTTTTTT. This rearrangement joins TRBV24-1 to TRBJ2-2, with 7 bases lining up with TRBD2. This CDR3 is built from 14 residues. V was clipped by 10 bases and J by 0 bases; unmatched bases: 4. CDR1 and CDR2 from the germline V gene are KGHDR and SFDVKD.

The chain couples TRBV12-3 or TRBV12-4 to TRBJ2-3; D may be TRBD1 or TRBD2 (5 bases each). V lost 6 bases and J 9 bases, leaving 13 bases between the germline ends. The CDR3 runs 12 residues. CDR3 sequence reads: CASSLGTHTQYF. CDR3 DNA: TGTGCCAGCAGCCTCGGGACCCACACGCAGTATTTT.

The V gene is TRBV11-2, the J gene TRBJ2-3; the match to TRBD2 covers 7 bases. The CDR3 runs 17 residues. From germline, CDR1 is SGHAT and CDR2 FQNNGV. V lost 0 bases and J lost 5; bases outside the gene matches: 11. The CDR3 region is CASSLDGVREGLDTQYF. The DNA for the CDR3 is TGTGCCAGCAGCTTAGATGGGGTCAGGGAGGGGCTAGATACGCAGTATTTT.

This clonotype was observed a handful of times. CDR3 sequence reads: CSARKAGGLDEQYF. In DNA form, the CDR3 reads TGCAGTGCTAGAAAGGCAGGGGGCTTAGACGAGCAGTACTTC. The rearrangement links TRBV20-1 to TRBJ2-7, with 8 bases fitting TRBD1. The CDR3 is 14 amino acids. Per the germline V gene, CDR1 is DFQATT and CDR2 is SNEGSKA (reference sequence). The V gene end was trimmed by 2 bases and the J gene end by 5 bases; junction bases not matched to a gene: 8.

The rearrangement uses TRBV7-3 and TRBJ2-6; D may correspond to TRBD1 or TRBD2 (6 bases each). The CDR3 has 16 residues. V was trimmed by 5 bases and J by 4 bases, leaving 15 bases between them. Germline CDR1 reads SGHTA; CDR2 reads FQGTGA. The CDR3 sequence: CASSAGRGPGANVLTF. CDR3 sequence (DNA): TGTGCCAGCAGCGCAGGACGGGGGCCCGGGGCCAACGTCCTGACTTTC. The full variable domain, with the rest looked up from reference TRBV7-3 and TRBJ2-6, is GAGVSQTPSNKVTEKGKYVELRCDPISGHTALYWYRQSLGQGPEFLIYFQGTGAADDSGLPNDRFFAVRPEGSVSTLKIQRTERGDSAVYLCASSAGRGPGANVLTFGAGSRLTVL.

This chain uses TRBV5-6 with TRBJ1-1; no firm D call. CDR3 size: 13 residues. Per the germline V gene, CDR1 is SGHDT and CDR2 is YYEEEE. V gave up 0 bases and J gave up 4 bases, with 7 bases separating them. CDR3 region: CASSLGAATEAFF. In DNA, the CDR3 is TGTGCCAGCAGCTTGGGTGCCGCCACTGAAGCTTTCTTT.

The sample holds one count of this clonotype. A much bigger clone sits one base away, suggesting this may be a read error. The J gene is TRBJ1-2, the V gene TRBV21-1. TRBV21-1 is a pseudogene locus. This CDR3 has 14 amino acids. The CDR3 DNA sequence: TGTGCCAGTAATGACATTGGGAGCTTTGGTGGCTACACCTTC. Encoded protein: CASNDIGSFGGYTF.

The V call is TRBV5-5, the J call TRBJ1-1; a possible D gene is TRBD1 (5 bases). Germline CDR1 and CDR2: SGHKS and YYEKEE (reference sequence). Trimming took off 0 bases at V and 3 bases at J, with 9 bases between the two ends. The CDR3 consists of 14 residues. CDR3 coding DNA: TGTGCCAGCAGCTTGGCGGCCAGGGACACTGAAGCTTTCTTT. Encoded protein: CASSLAARDTEAFF.

The V call is TRBV30, the J call TRBJ2-7; D is undetermined. Germline loops: CDR1 GTSNPN, CDR2 SVGIG (reference sequence). Trimming pared 1 base from V and 0 bases from J, leaving 7 bases between. The CDR3 consists of 13 residues. CDR3 nucleotide sequence: TGTGCCTGGAGTGACGGATCCTCCTACGAGCAGTACTTC. Protein: CAWSDGSSYEQYF.

The chain is built from TRBV9 and TRBJ1-2; the D is unclear. Trimming shortened V by 0 bases and J by 5 bases, and 8 bases separated the two germline ends. The CDR3 sequence is 13 residues long. Looked up from germline, CDR1 is SGDLS and CDR2 is YYNGEE. CDR3 in amino acids: CASSVGYRYGYTF. CDR3 in DNA: TGTGCCAGCAGCGTAGGTTACCGATATGGCTACACCTTC.

This clonotype was seen only a few times. The chain recombines TRBV20-1 with TRBJ1-3; D not resolved. V was trimmed by 2 bases and J by 0 bases, leaving 5 bases between them. The CDR3 has 13 residues. Germline V gene data show CDR1 as DFQATT and CDR2 as SNEGSKA (reference sequence). This chain's CDR3 is CSARPSSGNTIYF. CDR3 coding DNA: TGCAGTGCTAGACCGTCCTCTGGAAACACCATATATTTT.